The present T cell receptor (beta chain) was sequenced within a study of long-term antiretroviral therapy in people with HIV (dated by TCRdb to 2022 to 2024). Background for the entire study: The earliest samples were collected approximately a decade before the 2015 WHO recommendation for immediate ART, a period when ART was typically delayed until CD4 counts fell. A retrospective serial study tested whether changes in peripheral blood TRB repertoire composition and diversity were associated with ART initiation and durable HIV suppression. A total of 150 to 200 cryopreserved PBMC samples came from 30 adults with confirmed HIV infection and were collected serially over a mean of around 6 years (range 1-12). Of the 30 participants with HIV, more than 10 were female. Test extractions of a monoclonal T-cell line alongside 30 or so polyclonal samples showed no cross-contamination during QIAcube processing. Overall results and qualifications from the work: Because PBMC availability was limited, only the TCR beta chain was sequenced, with no alpha chain pairing. Inferences about post-ART repertoire changes were limited because no data were available on ART adherence, viral resistance or therapy changes. At every time point, the repertoire was dominated by expanded TRB clones first identified before ART initiation, although this dominance fluctuated and, in many PLHIV, declined after ART. CDR3 length ranges in HIV repertoires were narrower than in controls, and network structure suggested an antigen-experienced repertoire with only a slight naive shift after ART. Starting ART was linked to a significant rise in TRB diversity, yet even with long-term ART the diversity remained significantly lower than in transplant donor controls. The samples span the years 2004 to 2017, and the ART regimens used may be less effective than current regimens. Because pre-ART samples had limited cell numbers, profiling was done on unsorted PBMC rather than on sorted CD4+ and CD8+ T cells.

Inclusion was restricted to participants for whom at least one PBMC sample before ART initiation and at least two post-ART samples were available. Treatment was received in the United States of America by all participants with HIV. Cryopreserved samples of about 0.9-11 million PBMC were thawed and washed before DNA extraction. At the time of the earliest PBMC sample, participants with HIV were aged between about 23 and 54 years. PBMC samples were contributed by each participant from 1-4 timepoints before ART initiation and 2-8 timepoints after ART initiation, with a median of 7 samples. For every participant, serial HIV viral load, CD4+ T-cell count, ART history and demographic data were obtained. A Qiagen kit on a QIAcube was used to extract genomic DNA from unsorted PBMC, with samples processed in batches of 12. Sequencing of the TRB variable region was done with the immunoSEQ hsTCRB v3.0 assay at survey level resolution. The target sequencing depth for TRB was about 35,000-50,000 T-cell genomes per sample. An Illumina MiSeq with a v3 150-cycle kit was used to sequence the pooled TRB libraries. The authors processed their data as follows. Repertoire analysis was performed in R inside a reproducible Nextflow workflow that covered QC, data transformation and analysis. LymphoSeq2, an R package for exploring AIRR-Seq data, was used to implement the custom analyses. A handful of samples that yielded fewer than 5000 total TRB sequences were excluded, so that around 190 HIV repertoires were analyzed. Of the roughly 180 retained HIV repertoires, approximately 57 were collected before and around 130 after ART initiation. Repertoires were downsampled to 5000 TRB nucleotide sequences, with summary statistics averaged over 100 downsampling iterations. Only TRB sequences with CDR3 regions of at least seven amino acids were retained for analysis. A Shannon entropy-derived clonality score and the Gini coefficient were used to measure diversity. Repertoire networks linked the top 5000 CDR3 amino acid sequences whenever two sequences differed by an edit distance of one. For TRB CDR3 amino acid sequences, GLIPH2 was used to predict antigen specificity groups and MHC restriction. To flag known associations with CMV, EBV, HIV or tissue antigens, CDR3 amino acid sequences were compared against VDJdb and McPAS-TCR. Pre-ART, post-ART and control groups were compared with Wilcoxon signed-rank tests and Holm-Bonferroni correction. Here the immuneACCESS table is served through TCRdb, limited to in-frame sequences with V and J called. Missing clones are a known gap in these copies; in checked studies unresolved V genes cover under half, and the rest lacks a known reason. V and J calls and clone size are given by that table; D and trimming were obtained from the DNA. The sample table records fewer than 40,000 clones; approximately 87% of these occur just once. The ten largest account for more than 4% of the sample.

Worth noting for this clone: It has no known antigen specificity. No much larger clone exists at a distance of one base, and base qualities are not known.

This material consisted of unsorted PBMCs, taken 1.2 years after starting antiretroviral therapy. The receptor's source is a woman between 50 and 59 years old with HIV.

The DNA sequence is TGTGCCAGCAGCATCACAGATACGCAGTATTTT. This yields the protein CASSITDTQYF. Recombination connected TRBV7-9 to TRBJ2-3; no D gene call is confident. The germline V gene (reference sequence) specifies SEHNR as CDR1 and FQNEAQ as CDR2. Reading from cysteine to phenylalanine, the CDR3 counts 11 amino acids. The read is trimmed to its CDR3 DNA, 33 bases read in frame from base 1. The V and J ends are trimmed by 5 bases and 2 bases, leaving 2 bases between them.